The clone carrying this T cell receptor (beta chain) appeared a few times. The entry originates in a study of T-cell memory formation after mild COVID-19. TCRdb re-called the 5' RACE reads with MiXCR, one entry per CDR3 protein. The sample holds approximately 240,000 distinct CDR3 sequences, roughly 15% seen once. The CDR3 consists of 12 residues. The V end lost 7 bases, the J end lost 6 bases, and 10 bases lay between the germline ends. V is TRBV12-3 or TRBV12-4 and J is TRBJ1-5, with unresolved D. This TCR was recovered from a man aged 18 to 35 who had mild COVID-19 (a few samples of this study predate the infection). Cell type and time point are not known. The sample consisted of PBMCs or a T cell subset sorted from them (not recorded which). This chain's CDR3 is CASTFPGQPQHF. The CDR3 region has the DNA TGTGCCAGCACCTTCCCAGGTCAGCCCCAGCATTTT.